Presented here are 13 T cell receptor beta chains from one specimen sequenced in a study of T cells in Graves' hyperthyroidism and ophthalmopathy. There were TCR beta CDR3 regions amplified from RNA transcripts. During a first-round RT-PCR of the TCR CDR3, the HTBI primer set was used. TCRdb processed the multiplex PCR reads anew with MiXCR; each CDR3 protein has one entry. Of fewer than 650,000 distinct CDR3 sequences in the sample, roughly 14% were seen once. Sequencing was carried out using blood. The source is a woman aged 40 to 49 with Graves' ophthalmopathy.

This clonotype was detected many times. The chain uses TRBV7-2 and TRBJ2-4; possibly TRBD2 for D (7 bases). CDR1 SGHTA and CDR2 FQGNSA come from the germline V gene. CDR3 length: 16 amino acids. The V end lost 3 bases, the J end lost 6 bases, and 18 bases lay between the germline ends. CDR3: CASSFGGGAPGNIQYF. The CDR3 DNA reads TGTGCCAGCAGCTTCGGCGGGGGCGCCCCGGGAAACATTCAGTACTTC. Full variable domain (missing parts from reference TRBV7-2 and TRBJ2-4): GAGVSQSPSNKVTEKGKDVELRCDPISGHTALYWYRQSLGQGLEFLIYFQGNSAPDKSGLPSDRFSAERTGGSVSTLTIQRTQQEDSAVYLCASSFGGGAPGNIQYFGAGTRLSVL.

The table lists this clonotype with many counts. J is TRBJ1-6 and V is TRBV28; 8 bases are a match to TRBD1. V dropped 7 bases and J dropped 9; count of bases not matched to a gene: 5. Looked up from germline, CDR1 is MDHEN and CDR2 is SYDVKM. This CDR3 has 13 residues. This CDR3 reads CASKQDRVSPLHF. The CDR3 DNA sequence: TGTGCCAGCAAACAGGACAGGGTTTCACCCCTCCACTTT.

This clonotype was picked up many times. The rearrangement uses TRBV7-2 and TRBJ1-1; no clear D. Germline lookup yields CDR1 SGHTA and CDR2 FQGNSA. V lost 5 bases to trimming and J lost 5 bases, with 12 bases between them. CDR3 length: 13 amino acids. In nucleotides, the CDR3 is TGTGCCAGCAGCCCACTGAGTAGTACTGAAGCTTTCTTT. Protein: CASSPLSSTEAFF.

This clonotype was seen at least ten times. V usage is TRBV6-5 and J usage is TRBJ2-3; 10 bases fit TRBD2. V trimming: 2 bases; J trimming: 5 bases; junction bases outside the gene matches: 4. Germline V gene data show CDR1 as MNHEY and CDR2 as SVGAGI. This CDR3 is built from 15 residues. CDR3 in DNA: TGTGCCAGCAGTTACGGGTCTAGCGGGAGAGATACGCAGTATTTT. It translates to CASSYGSSGRDTQYF.

In this sample, this clonotype turned up many times. The J gene is TRBJ2-7, the V gene TRBV6-5; D is tentatively TRBD1 or TRBD2 (5 bases each). The ends were cut back, 0 bases at V and 5 bases at J, with 8 bases in the middle. The germline V gene encodes CDR1 MNHEY and CDR2 SVGAGI. This CDR3 has 13 residues. Here the CDR3 reads CASSYSRGHEQYF. The CDR3 bases are TGTGCCAGCAGTTACTCGAGGGGCCACGAGCAGTACTTC.

This clonotype has a count of ten or more. The chain has TRBV19 and TRBJ1-2; D unclear. The germline V and J ends were trimmed by 3 bases and 6 bases, with 20 bases remaining between them. CDR3 size: 16 residues. Germline lookup yields CDR1 LNHDA and CDR2 SQIVND (reference sequence). The CDR3 nucleotides are TGTGCCAGTAGTATTAATTATTGGACTATGGGCCATGGCTACACCTTC. Translation gives CASSINYWTMGHGYTF.

V is TRBV14 and J is TRBJ2-7; D perhaps matches TRBD1 (5 bases). V lost 1 base to trimming and J lost 2 bases, with 12 bases between them. CDR3 length: 15 amino acids. Germline-derived CDR1 and CDR2 are SGHDN and FVKESK. CDR3 protein: CASSQGAAGPYEQYF. Here the CDR3 DNA reads TGTGCCAGCAGCCAAGGCGCTGCAGGGCCCTACGAGCAGTACTTC.

This clonotype was counted many times. The gene calls are TRBV20-1 and TRBJ2-5; 8 nucleotides line up with TRBD2. Unmatched junction bases numbered 6, after V lost 0 bases and J lost 0 bases. CDR3 size: 16 residues. The germline V gene encodes CDR1 DFQATT and CDR2 SNEGSKA (reference sequence). CDR3 protein: CSARDRASGYQETQYF. DNA for the CDR3: TGCAGTGCTAGAGATCGGGCTAGCGGGTACCAAGAGACCCAGTACTTC.

In its sample, this clonotype was seen a few times. The CDR3 nucleotides are TGTGCCATCAGACCGGGACAGGGAACCGGGGAGCTGTTTTTT. The encoded protein is CAIRPGQGTGELFF. This chain uses TRBV10-3 with TRBJ2-2, with 9 bases lining up with TRBD1. CDR3 length: 14 amino acids. The V and J ends lost 6 bases and 5 bases, in that order; junction bases with no gene match: 4. CDR1 ENHRY and CDR2 SYGVKD come from the germline V gene.

This clonotype turned up a few times. This chain connects TRBV14 to TRBJ1-2; D uncertain. The germline V gene has CDR1 SGHDN and CDR2 FVKESK. The CDR3 covers 13 residues. V was pared by 5 bases and J by 8 bases, with 15 bases between. Here the CDR3 reads CASSGPMLNGYTF. CDR3 DNA sequence: TGTGCCAGCAGCGGACCAATGTTAAACGGCTACACCTTC.

This chain connects TRBV6-1 to TRBJ1-2; 7 bases fit TRBD1. J was trimmed by 6 bases and V by 3 bases; bases with no gene match: 4. This CDR3 is 13 amino acids long. Germline V gives CDR1 MNHNS, CDR2 SASEGT. Written as DNA, the CDR3 is TGTGCCAGCAGTGACAGGGACAGAGATGGCTACACCTTC. This translates into CASSDRDRDGYTF.

This clonotype showed up many times. This sequence joins TRBV12-3 or TRBV12-4 and TRBJ2-2, with D tentatively TRBD1 or TRBD2 (5 bases each). This CDR3 is 16 amino acids long. Trimming removed 5 bases from V and 5 bases from J, with 18 bases in between. This CDR3 is CASSASEGWETGELFF. DNA of the CDR3: TGTGCCAGCAGTGCCTCTGAGGGGTGGGAGACCGGGGAGCTGTTTTTT.

This clonotype was observed at least ten times. V usage is TRBV24-1 and J usage is TRBJ2-2; a weak D match, TRBD1 (5 bases). The germline V gene has CDR1 KGHDR and CDR2 SFDVKD. Deletions cut 9 bases from V and 1 base from J, with 8 bases between. The CDR3 has 13 amino acids. In nucleotides, the CDR3 is TGTGCCACCCTGCAGGGGAACACCGGGGAGCTGTTTTTT. This translates into CATLQGNTGELFF.